This passage covers 18 T cell receptor beta chains from one sample sequenced in a study of blood T cell repertoires in COVID-19 (dated by TCRdb to 2020 to 2022). Library generation was performed with the immunoSEQ multiplex PCR assay. In its TCRdb copy, this immuneACCESS table keeps in-frame sequences only and misses some clones. Where compared with another copy, unresolved V genes explain less than half of these, and the others have no known cause. The sample data list under 100,000 clones, and around 85% of these were observed just once. The ten largest account for roughly 3.2% of the sample. The sequenced material came from peripheral blood. The receptors here all came from a woman of 80 years or more with COVID-19, enrolled during active disease.

About this clone: Other DNA variants within this sample encode the same CDR3. The chain employs TRBV10-3 and TRBJ1-2; 8 nucleotides align to TRBD1. This CDR3 has 13 residues. The trim removed 6 bases at V and 1 base at J, leaving 1 base unmatched. The germline V gene encodes CDR1 ENHRY and CDR2 SYGVKD. In nucleotides, the CDR3 is TGTGCCATCAGCGGACAGGGTAACTATGGCTACACCTTC. It translates to CAISGQGNYGYTF.

J is TRBJ2-1 and V is TRBV7-2; 9 positions agree with TRBD2. From germline, CDR1 is SGHTA and CDR2 FQGNSA. The junction had 5 bases not matched to a gene; V was cut back by 2 bases and J by 6 bases. CDR3 length: 15 residues. CDR3: CASSLLGLAGNEQFF. CDR3 nucleotide sequence: TGTGCCAGCAGCTTACTGGGACTAGCAGGCAATGAGCAGTTCTTC.

This chain uses TRBV3-1 (or the pseudogene TRBV3-2) with TRBJ1-3; possible D gene TRBD1, 5 bases. The CDR3 consists of 15 residues. V lost 4 bases to trimming and J lost 0 bases, with 10 bases between them. In germline, CDR1 is LGHDT, CDR2 YNNKEL (reference sequence). CDR3 bases: TGTGCCAGCAGCCGTCACAGGAACTCTGGAAACACCATATATTTT. Translation: CASSRHRNSGNTIYF.

The V gene is TRBV28, the J gene TRBJ2-7; 8 nucleotides align to TRBD1. The germline V gene has CDR1 MDHEN and CDR2 SYDVKM. V was clipped by 5 bases and J by 2 bases; unmatched bases: 5. The CDR3 has 14 residues. CDR3 in DNA: TGTGCCAGCAGTACTCCGGGACAGGCCTACGAGCAGTACTTC. This translates into CASSTPGQAYEQYF.

V is TRBV18 and J is TRBJ2-7; D may be TRBD2 (6 bases). V lost 3 bases to trimming and J lost 2 bases, with 11 bases between them. Germline lookup yields CDR1 KGHSH and CDR2 LQKENI. The CDR3 runs to 14 residues. As DNA, the CDR3 is TGTGCCAGCTCACCGGACTATCCTACCTACGAGCAGTACTTC. Translating gives CASSPDYPTYEQYF.

The J gene is TRBJ1-3, the V gene TRBV7-2; TRBD1 matches at 10 bases. Germline assignment: CDR1 SGHTA and CDR2 FQGNSA. V was pared by 2 bases and J by 3 bases, with 4 bases of the junction left unmatched. The CDR3 runs to 16 residues. DNA for the CDR3: TGTGCCAGCAGCTTACGTGGACAGGGGGTTGGAAACACCATATATTTT. Its translation: CASSLRGQGVGNTIYF.

The chain carries TRBV6-6 and TRBJ1-2; maybe TRBD1 (6 bases). Deletions cut 2 bases from V and 6 bases from J, with 16 bases between. The CDR3 extends over 15 amino acids. Per the germline V gene, CDR1 is MNHNY and CDR2 is SVGAGI (reference sequence). This CDR3 reads CASSYGQSRGDGYTF. As DNA, the CDR3 is TGTGCCAGCAGTTACGGACAGTCCCGAGGGGATGGCTACACCTTC.

The chain recombines TRBV2 with TRBJ2-2; 9 bases fit TRBD2. The CDR3 consists of 15 residues. Germline CDR1 reads SNHLY; CDR2 reads FYNNEI. V lost 5 bases to trimming and J lost 3 bases; unmatched junction nucleotides: 4. CDR3 sequence: CASSLTSGHTGELFF. Written as DNA, the CDR3 is TGTGCCAGCAGTTTGACTAGCGGCCACACCGGGGAGCTGTTTTTT.

This rearrangement joins TRBV7-9 to TRBJ1-2, with D tentatively TRBD1 (6 bases). There are 14 residues in the CDR3. Germline CDR1 SEHNR, CDR2 FQNEAQ (reference sequence). V was pared by 4 bases and J by 7 bases, with 16 bases between. The CDR3 coding sequence is TGTGCCAGCAGCTCCTCCGCAGGGGCGCGTGGCTACACCTTC. Translating it yields CASSSSAGARGYTF.

Only one count was recorded for this clone. The rearrangement links TRBV7-8 to TRBJ1-5; D is undetermined. Trimming pared 5 bases from V and 3 bases from J, leaving 14 bases between. Germline loops: CDR1 SGHVS, CDR2 FQNEAQ. The CDR3 consists of 15 residues. The CDR3 loop reads CASSPLRRVNQPQHF. In DNA, the CDR3 is TGTGCCAGCAGCCCCCTGCGGAGGGTCAATCAGCCCCAGCATTTT. The full variable domain, rest sourced from reference TRBV7-8 and TRBJ1-5, is GAGVSQSPRYKVAKRGQDVALRCDPISGHVSLFWYQQALGQGPEFLTYFQNEAQLDKSGLPSDRFFAERPEGSVSTLKIQRTQQEDSAVYLCASSPLRRVNQPQHFGDGTRLSIL.

As DNA, the CDR3 is TGTGCCAGTAGGCAAAACAGGGGCACAGATACGCAGTATTTT. This translates into CASRQNRGTDTQYF. The gene calls are TRBV19 and TRBJ2-3; D possibly corresponds to TRBD1 (6 bases). This CDR3 contains 14 residues. Germline V lookup: CDR1 LNHDA, CDR2 SQIVND (reference sequence). V lost 6 bases, J lost 1 base, and 11 bases lay in between.

V is TRBV28 and J is TRBJ2-3; 9 positions match TRBD1. V lost 3 bases and J lost 2; bases outside the gene matches: 12. The CDR3 runs 18 residues. Per germline, CDR1 MDHEN and CDR2 SYDVKM. This CDR3 reads CASSFGTGHEGATDTQYF. CDR3 nucleotide sequence: TGTGCCAGCAGTTTCGGGACAGGGCACGAGGGAGCCACAGATACGCAGTATTTT.

The chain recombines TRBV18 with TRBJ2-2, with D perhaps TRBD1 (6 bases). Germline lookup yields CDR1 KGHSH and CDR2 LQKENI. The CDR3 is 17 amino acids. The V end lost 0 bases, the J end lost 4 bases, and 15 bases lay between the germline ends. The CDR3 sequence is CASSPPLAGVFTGELFF. CDR3 coding DNA: TGTGCCAGCTCACCACCGTTGGCAGGGGTGTTCACCGGGGAGCTGTTTTTT.

Here the CDR3 reads CASSQAGQGATDTQYF. CDR3 in DNA: TGTGCCAGCAGCCAAGCGGGACAGGGGGCAACAGATACGCAGTATTTT. The chain couples TRBV4-2 to TRBJ2-3; 12 nucleotides line up with TRBD1. Germline V lookup: CDR1 LGHNA, CDR2 YNFKEQ. The CDR3 has 16 amino acids. Trimming at V came to 1 base and at J to 3 bases, leaving 2 bases not matched to a gene.

The chain uses TRBV11-2 and TRBJ1-6; 12 bases are a match to TRBD1. There are 16 residues in the CDR3. CDR1 is SGHAT and CDR2 is FQNNGV in the germline V gene. Trimming took 5 bases from V and 7 from J; bases not matched to a gene: 6. CDR3 in DNA: TGTGCCAGCAGCAGGGACAGGGGGCGTTTGAATTCACCCCTCCACTTT. Protein: CASSRDRGRLNSPLHF.

This clone was observed a single time. The chain links TRBV6-5 to TRBJ1-3; D unresolved. V was clipped by 7 bases and J by 0 bases, with 10 bases between them. This CDR3 has 14 residues. In germline, CDR1 is MNHEY, CDR2 SVGAGI. DNA for the CDR3: TGTGCCAGCAAGGAGGTATACTCTGGAAACACCATATATTTT. This gives the protein CASKEVYSGNTIYF.

This clone was recorded a few times. The chain joins TRBV10-3 to TRBJ1-5; D uncertain. CDR1 and CDR2 (germline): ENHRY, SYGVKD. Trimming took off 0 bases at V and 1 base at J, with 7 bases between the two ends. The CDR3 extends over 15 amino acids. The CDR3, as DNA: TGTGCCATCAGTGAGTCGGAGGTAAGCAATCAGCCCCAGCATTTT. It is translated as CAISESEVSNQPQHF.

The rearrangement joins TRBV12-3 or TRBV12-4 to TRBJ2-1; D perhaps matches TRBD1 (6 bases). The CDR3 runs to 13 residues. V was cut by 1 base and J by 11 bases, with 12 bases left in between. The CDR3 DNA sequence: TGTGCCAGCAGTTTAGACAGGGAAAGACAGCAGTTCTTC. Protein: CASSLDRERQQFF.